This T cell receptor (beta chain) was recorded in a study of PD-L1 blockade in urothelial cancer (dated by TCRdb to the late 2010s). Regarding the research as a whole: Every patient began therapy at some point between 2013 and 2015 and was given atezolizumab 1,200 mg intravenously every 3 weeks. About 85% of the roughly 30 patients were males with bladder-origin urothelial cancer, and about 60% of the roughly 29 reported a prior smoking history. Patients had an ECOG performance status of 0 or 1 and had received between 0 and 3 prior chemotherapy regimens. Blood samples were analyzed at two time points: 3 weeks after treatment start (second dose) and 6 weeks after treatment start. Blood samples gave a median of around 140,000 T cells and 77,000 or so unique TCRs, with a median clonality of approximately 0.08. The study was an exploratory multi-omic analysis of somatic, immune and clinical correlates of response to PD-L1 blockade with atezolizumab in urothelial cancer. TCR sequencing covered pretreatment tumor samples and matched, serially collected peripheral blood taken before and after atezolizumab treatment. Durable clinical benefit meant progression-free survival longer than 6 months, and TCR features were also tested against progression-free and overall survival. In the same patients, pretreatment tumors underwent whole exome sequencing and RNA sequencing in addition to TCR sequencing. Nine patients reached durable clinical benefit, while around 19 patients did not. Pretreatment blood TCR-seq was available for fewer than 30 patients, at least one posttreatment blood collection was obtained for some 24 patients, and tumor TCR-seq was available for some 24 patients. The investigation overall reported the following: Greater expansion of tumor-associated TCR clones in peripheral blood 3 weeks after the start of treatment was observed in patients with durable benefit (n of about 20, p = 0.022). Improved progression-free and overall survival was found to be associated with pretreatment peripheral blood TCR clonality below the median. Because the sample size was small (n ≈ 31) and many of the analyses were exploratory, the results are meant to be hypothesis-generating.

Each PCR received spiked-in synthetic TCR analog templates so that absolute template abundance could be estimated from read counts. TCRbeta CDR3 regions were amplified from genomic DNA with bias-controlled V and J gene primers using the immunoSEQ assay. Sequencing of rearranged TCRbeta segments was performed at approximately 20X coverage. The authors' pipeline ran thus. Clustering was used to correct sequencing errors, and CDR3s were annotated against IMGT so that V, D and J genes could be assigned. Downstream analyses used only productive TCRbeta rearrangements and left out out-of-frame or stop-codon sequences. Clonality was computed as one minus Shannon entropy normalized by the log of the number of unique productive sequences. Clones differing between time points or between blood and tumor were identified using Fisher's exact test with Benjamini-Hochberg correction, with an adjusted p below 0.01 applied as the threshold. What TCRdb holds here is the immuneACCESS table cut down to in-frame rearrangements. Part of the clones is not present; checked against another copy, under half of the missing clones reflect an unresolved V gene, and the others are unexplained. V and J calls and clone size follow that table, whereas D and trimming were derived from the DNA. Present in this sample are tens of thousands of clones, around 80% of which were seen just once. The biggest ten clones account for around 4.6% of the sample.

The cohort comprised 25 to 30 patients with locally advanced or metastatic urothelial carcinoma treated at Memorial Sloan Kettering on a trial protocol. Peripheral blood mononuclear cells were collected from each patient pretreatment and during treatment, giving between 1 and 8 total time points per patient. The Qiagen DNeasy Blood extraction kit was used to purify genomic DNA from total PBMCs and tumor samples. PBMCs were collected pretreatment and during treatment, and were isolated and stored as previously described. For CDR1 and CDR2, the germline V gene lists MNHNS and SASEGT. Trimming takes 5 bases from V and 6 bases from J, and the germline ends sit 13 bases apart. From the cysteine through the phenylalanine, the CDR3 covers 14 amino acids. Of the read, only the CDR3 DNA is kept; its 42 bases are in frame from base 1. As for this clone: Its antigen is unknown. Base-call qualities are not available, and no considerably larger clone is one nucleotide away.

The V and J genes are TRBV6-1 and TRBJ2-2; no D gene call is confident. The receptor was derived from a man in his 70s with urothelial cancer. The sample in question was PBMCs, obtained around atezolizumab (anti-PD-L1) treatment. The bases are TGTGCCAGCAGTCTCACTTTCCCGGCCGGGGAGCTGTTTTTT. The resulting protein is CASSLTFPAGELFF.